This TCR beta chain stems from a study of blood T cell repertoires in COVID-19 (dated by TCRdb to the early 2020s). Concerning the study at large: Collaborator samples came from the United States, Italy and Spain and covered acute and convalescent phases of COVID-19. Deeply sampled blood TCRbeta repertoires from subjects exposed to, actively infected with, or recovered from COVID-19 were included in the dataset. Sample metadata almost always included a de-identified subject ID, COVID-19 status, age in years and sex. The prospective study material was composed of cDNA or gDNA derived from T cells, B-cell-depleted T cells, or PBMCs. The repertoires were released in a freely available public database intended as a resource for research on the immune response to SARS-CoV-2. Where HLA class I and class II types were available, the types were taken from metadata supplied by the sample provider, not from assay-based typing. Samples were obtained from the ongoing ImmuneRACE study (first 160 participants) and from some 1,300 subjects provided by 6 global collaborators. Summary of the overall study and its limitations: The amount of clinical and demographic metadata varied by source and participant and was provided uncurated.

TCRbeta CDR3 regions were amplified from genomic DNA by means of the immunoSEQ Assay, a bias-controlled multiplex PCR. Per the original workflow: The number of nucleated cells in each sample was estimated by amplification of reference gene primers within the assay. Sequence reads were collapsed and filtered to measure the absolute abundance of every unique TCRbeta CDR3 rearrangement. Productive Simpson clonality was computed per sample as the square root of Simpson's diversity index over productive rearrangements. TCRdb provides this immuneACCESS table in a form limited to in-frame rearrangements. Some clones are lacking; in checked studies, under half of them reflect an unresolved V gene, and why the rest are absent is not known. The V and J calls and clone size are taken from that table; D and trimming were inferred from the DNA. The table for this sample lists about 80,000 clones; 78% of them were counted only once. 15% to 20% of the sample is taken by the ten largest.

The collaborating institutions used their own protocols to collect whole blood in K2EDTA tubes. For TCRbeta analysis, collaborators shipped samples in one of three forms: frozen whole blood, isolated PBMCs, or DNA extracted from either of those sample types. Comments on this clone: Its recognized antigen is unknown. No much larger clonotype is one base removed from it; base qualities were not supplied.

Specimen: peripheral blood. This TCR derives from a human donor in a cohort sampled during active COVID-19.

The CDR3 protein is CASSTFAGPASYEQYF. The nucleotide sequence reads TGTGCCAGCAGTACCTTTGCGGGGCCCGCCTCCTACGAGCAGTACTTC. The sequence is built from TRBV28 and TRBJ2-7, and possibly TRBD2, on 6 matching bases. As encoded in the germline V gene, CDR1 is MDHEN while CDR2 is SYDVKM. From its cysteine to its phenylalanine, the CDR3 spans 16 amino acids. Only the CDR3 part of the read is kept: 48 bases, read in frame from the first base. V drops 5 bases and J drops 0 bases, leaving 17 bases in between.